Following are 12 T cell receptor beta chains from one sample sequenced in a study of patients and donors after allogeneic stem cell transplantation. TCRdb re-called the RT-PCR reads with MiXCR, one entry per CDR3 protein. This table holds approximately 57,000 distinct CDR3 sequences, roughly 15% found once. Sequenced input: blood, either unsorted or a sorted T cell fraction (not recorded which). All receptors come from a human donor who was either an allogeneic HSCT recipient or a stem cell or donor lymphocyte infusion donor (not recorded which). It is not recorded whose cells these are; they may come from a transplant donor.

The chain uses TRBV12-3 or TRBV12-4 and TRBJ2-7, with 10 bases fitting TRBD2. V was clipped by 6 bases and J by 11 bases; unmatched bases: 16. The CDR3 totals 15 residues. DNA of the CDR3: TGTGCCAGCAGGAGGGCGGCTAGCGGGAGTCTGGGGGAGTACTTC. It specifies CASRRAASGSLGEYF.

The chain employs TRBV12-3 or TRBV12-4 and TRBJ2-4, with D possibly matching TRBD2 (5 bases). The CDR3 runs 14 residues. Trimming took 5 bases from V and 8 from J, leaving 16 bases between them. The CDR3 protein is CASSHVGKRYIQYF. DNA for the CDR3: TGTGCCAGCAGTCACGTCGGGAAACGATACATTCAGTACTTC.

The gene calls are TRBV10-3 and TRBJ2-5; no firm D call. The CDR3 covers 14 residues. V was clipped by 5 bases and J by 5 bases, with 15 bases between them. Germline V gene lookup returns CDR1 ENHRY and CDR2 SYGVKD. CDR3 coding DNA: TGTGCCATCAGTTCCGGCCCAAGTCGTGAGACCCAGTACTTC. Translation: CAISSGPSRETQYF.

This clonotype was picked up a small number of times. The chain has TRBV12-3 or TRBV12-4 and TRBJ2-1, with D perhaps matching TRBD1 (6 bases). This CDR3 spans 18 amino acids. V dropped 4 bases and J dropped 2 bases, with 21 bases sitting between them. CDR3 nucleotides: TGTGCCAGCAGTTCCCAATACCCCTACAGGGACCCCTACAATGAGCAGTTCTTC. It is translated as CASSSQYPYRDPYNEQFF.

This chain links TRBV12-3 or TRBV12-4 with TRBJ2-2; a possible D gene is TRBD2 (6 bases). V was cut by 1 base and J by 4 bases, with 19 bases left in between. The CDR3 runs to 18 residues. In DNA, the CDR3 is TGTGCCAGCAGTTTAGGGGGGGAGGCTACCCCTTCCACCGGGGAGCTGTTTTTT. Protein sequence: CASSLGGEATPSTGELFF.

At least ten counts were recorded for this clonotype. The CDR3 is CASNKQGARGYTF. CDR3 in DNA: TGTGCCAGCAACAAACAGGGGGCGCGAGGCTACACCTTC. The chain recombines TRBV12-3 or TRBV12-4 with TRBJ1-2, with 9 positions matching TRBD1. CDR3 length: 13 residues. With V trimmed by 7 bases and J by 8 bases, 8 bases remained unmatched.

This clonotype was seen a few times. The genes are TRBV20-1 and TRBJ2-7; 9 bases fit TRBD2. Germline V gives CDR1 DFQATT, CDR2 SNEGSKA (reference sequence). J gave up 3 bases and V 5 bases, and 8 bases lay outside the gene matches. The CDR3 spans 14 residues. The CDR3 sequence: CSARLAERLYEQYF. CDR3 DNA: TGCAGTGCTCGACTAGCGGAGAGGCTCTACGAGCAGTACTTC.

This clonotype came up many times. V usage is TRBV18 and J usage is TRBJ1-1; 10 bases are shared with TRBD1. This CDR3 has 13 residues. Germline lookup yields CDR1 KGHSH and CDR2 LQKENI. The junction had 4 bases not matched to a gene; V was cut back by 4 bases and J by 8 bases. In DNA, the CDR3 is TGTGCCAGCTCACGAGACAGGGGGCAAGAAGCTTTCTTT. It is translated as CASSRDRGQEAFF. Complete variable domain (other parts from reference TRBV18 and TRBJ1-1): NAGVMQNPRHLVRRRGQEARLRCSPMKGHSHVYWYRQLPEEGLKFMVYLQKENIIDESGMPKERFSAEFPKEGPSILRIQQVVRGDSAAYFCASSRDRGQEAFFGQGTRLTVV.

This clonotype was counted many times. This rearrangement joins TRBV5-1 to TRBJ1-4; TRBD1 matches 8 bases. V shed 5 bases and J 0 bases; nucleotides not matched to a gene: 9. Germline values: CDR1 SGHRS, CDR2 YFSETQ. The CDR3 extends over 17 amino acids. DNA for the CDR3: TGCGCCAGCAGAAACAGCGGGACAGGTGCAACTAATGAAAAACTGTTTTTT. It yields the protein CASRNSGTGATNEKLFF.

The chain has TRBV15 and TRBJ2-2, with D possibly TRBD1 on 6 matching bases. The germline gives CDR1 LNHNV, CDR2 YYDKDF (reference sequence). This CDR3 comprises 17 residues. V lost 2 bases and J 5 bases, leaving 18 bases between the germline ends. The CDR3 DNA follows: TGTGCCACCAGCAGACAGAAATTGACAGGTTTTACCGGGGAGCTGTTTTTT. It codes for CATSRQKLTGFTGELFF.

This clonotype was detected ten times or more. The chain links TRBV15 to TRBJ1-1, with D hard to call. Germline V gene data show CDR1 as LNHNV and CDR2 as YYDKDF (reference sequence). The CDR3 runs to 14 residues. Trimming left V 2 bases short and J 2 bases short, with 9 bases between. CDR3 residues: CATSRPDRNTEAFF. The CDR3 nucleotides read TGTGCCACCAGCAGACCCGACCGTAACACTGAAGCTTTCTTT. The whole variable domain, remainder taken from reference TRBV15 and TRBJ1-1, is DAMVIQNPRYQVTQFGKPVTLSCSQTLNHNVMYWYQQKSSQAPKLLFHYYDKDFNNEADTPDNFQSRRPNTSFCFLDIRSPGLGDTAMYLCATSRPDRNTEAFFGQGTRLTVV.

This clonotype was detected only a few times. This chain joins TRBV11-2 and TRBJ1-2; 7 nucleotides line up with TRBD1. The CDR3 contains 15 residues. V was pared by 1 base and J by 4 bases, with 6 bases of the junction left unmatched. Germline-derived CDR1 and CDR2 are SGHAT and FQNNGV. The CDR3 sequence: CASSLAGTDTYGYTF. The CDR3 nucleotides read TGTGCCAGCAGCTTAGCCGGGACAGACACCTATGGCTACACCTTC.